There are a few counts of the clone carrying this T cell receptor beta chain. The target antigen is unknown. CDR3 length equals 17 residues. In germline, CDR1 is SGDLS, CDR2 YYNGEE. Trimming removed 6 bases from V and 1 base from J, with 20 bases in between. Unique molecular identifiers tagged the TCRbeta library. TCRdb fed the PCR reads into MiXCR, producing one record per CDR3 protein. The sample consists of 300,000 to 350,000 distinct CDR3 sequences, over 20% of them appearing once. This sample is part of a study of T-cell reconstitution after alpha-beta-depleted transplantation in children. Study outcomes and limitations: By one year post-transplant, T-cell counts and diversity largely arose from T cells that were newly produced.

The origin of this receptor is a male patient younger than 18 who had a stem cell transplant for acute lymphoblastic leukemia, so the T cells may come from the graft donor. The input for sequencing was PBMCs, mostly from graft donor cells, taken 180 days after TCRalphabeta/CD19-depleted stem cell transplant. The V call is TRBV9, the J call TRBJ1-3, with D perhaps matching TRBD1 (5 bases). Here the CDR3 reads CASTPWATGTSGNTIYF. The CDR3 DNA reads as TGTGCCAGCACCCCCTGGGCAACAGGCACTTCTGGAAACACCATATATTTT.